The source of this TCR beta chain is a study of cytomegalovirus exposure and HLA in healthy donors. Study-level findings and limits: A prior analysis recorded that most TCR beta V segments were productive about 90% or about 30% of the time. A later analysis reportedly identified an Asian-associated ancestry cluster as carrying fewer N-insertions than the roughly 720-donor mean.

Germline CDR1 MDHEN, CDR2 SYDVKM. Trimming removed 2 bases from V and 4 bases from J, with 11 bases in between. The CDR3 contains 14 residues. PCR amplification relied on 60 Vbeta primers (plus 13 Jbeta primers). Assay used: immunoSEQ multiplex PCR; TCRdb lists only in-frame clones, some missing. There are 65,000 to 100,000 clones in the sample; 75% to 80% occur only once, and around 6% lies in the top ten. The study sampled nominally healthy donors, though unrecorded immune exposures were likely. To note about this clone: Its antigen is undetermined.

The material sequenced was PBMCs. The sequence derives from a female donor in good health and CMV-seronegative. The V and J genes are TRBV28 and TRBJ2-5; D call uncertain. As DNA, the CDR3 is TGTGCCAGCAGTTTAAGTCCCGTCGGAGAGACCCAGTACTTC. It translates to CASSLSPVGETQYF.